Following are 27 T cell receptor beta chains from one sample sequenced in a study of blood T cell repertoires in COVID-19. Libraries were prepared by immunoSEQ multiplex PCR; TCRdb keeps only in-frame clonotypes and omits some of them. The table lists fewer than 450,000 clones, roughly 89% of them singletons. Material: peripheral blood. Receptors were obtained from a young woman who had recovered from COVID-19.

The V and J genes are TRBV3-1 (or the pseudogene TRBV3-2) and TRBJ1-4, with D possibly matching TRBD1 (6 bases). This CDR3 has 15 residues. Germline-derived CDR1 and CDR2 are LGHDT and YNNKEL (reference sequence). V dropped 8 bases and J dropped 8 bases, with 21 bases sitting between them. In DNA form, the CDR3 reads TGTGCCAGCTCCGAAACCCACAGGGCCAACGAAAAACTGTTTTTT. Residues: CASSETHRANEKLFF.

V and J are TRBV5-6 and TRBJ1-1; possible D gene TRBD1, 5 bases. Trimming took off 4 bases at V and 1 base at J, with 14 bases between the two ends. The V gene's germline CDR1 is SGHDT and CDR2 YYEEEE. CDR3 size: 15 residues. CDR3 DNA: TGTGCCAGCAGCCCCGTTGGAAGGGGGAACACTGAAGCTTTCTTT. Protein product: CASSPVGRGNTEAFF.

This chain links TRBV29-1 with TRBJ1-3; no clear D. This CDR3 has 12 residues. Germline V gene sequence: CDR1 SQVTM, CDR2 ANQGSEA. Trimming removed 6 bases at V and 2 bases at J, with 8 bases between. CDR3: CSVQKTGNTIYF. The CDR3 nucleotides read TGCAGCGTACAGAAAACTGGAAACACCATATATTTT.

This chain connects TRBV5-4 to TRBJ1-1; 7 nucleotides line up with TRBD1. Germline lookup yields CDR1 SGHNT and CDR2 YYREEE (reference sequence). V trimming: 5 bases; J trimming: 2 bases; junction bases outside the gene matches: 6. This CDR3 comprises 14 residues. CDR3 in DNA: TGTGCCAGCAGGGGGACAGAGTATAACACTGAAGCTTTCTTT. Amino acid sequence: CASRGTEYNTEAFF.

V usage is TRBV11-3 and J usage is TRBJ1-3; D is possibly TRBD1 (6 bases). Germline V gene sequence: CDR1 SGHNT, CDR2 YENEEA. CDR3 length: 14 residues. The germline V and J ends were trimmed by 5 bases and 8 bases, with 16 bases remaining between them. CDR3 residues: CASSLGTIGDTIYF. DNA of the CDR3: TGTGCCAGCAGCCTGGGGACAATCGGAGACACCATATATTTT.

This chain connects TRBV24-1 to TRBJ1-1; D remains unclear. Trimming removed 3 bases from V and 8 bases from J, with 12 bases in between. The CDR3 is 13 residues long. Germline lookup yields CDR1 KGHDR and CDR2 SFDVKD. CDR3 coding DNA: TGTGCCACCAGTGATCCGACTGAACCAGAAGCTTTCTTT. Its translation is CATSDPTEPEAFF.

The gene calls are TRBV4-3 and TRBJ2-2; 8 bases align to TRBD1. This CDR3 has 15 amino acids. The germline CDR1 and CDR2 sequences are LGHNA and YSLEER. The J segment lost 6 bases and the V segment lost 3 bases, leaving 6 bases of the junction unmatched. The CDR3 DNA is TGCGCCAGCAGCCAGTACGGACAGGGTGCCGGGGAGCTGTTTTTT. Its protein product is CASSQYGQGAGELFF.

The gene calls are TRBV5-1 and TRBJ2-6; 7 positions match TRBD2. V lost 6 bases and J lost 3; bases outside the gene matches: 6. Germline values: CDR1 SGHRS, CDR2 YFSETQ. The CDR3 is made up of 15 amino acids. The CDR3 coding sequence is TGCGCCAGCACGCGGGAGACGATTGGGGCCAACGTCCTGACTTTC. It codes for CASTRETIGANVLTF.

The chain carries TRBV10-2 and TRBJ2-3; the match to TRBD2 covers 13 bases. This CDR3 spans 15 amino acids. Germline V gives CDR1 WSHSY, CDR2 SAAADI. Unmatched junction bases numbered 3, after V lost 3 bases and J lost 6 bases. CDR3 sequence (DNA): TGCGCCAGCAGTGAATGGACTAGCGGGAGCGATACGCAGTATTTT. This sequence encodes CASSEWTSGSDTQYF.

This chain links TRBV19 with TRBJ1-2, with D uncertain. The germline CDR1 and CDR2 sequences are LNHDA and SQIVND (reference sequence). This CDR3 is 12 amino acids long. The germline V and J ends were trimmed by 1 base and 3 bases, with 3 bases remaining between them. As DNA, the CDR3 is TGTGCCAGTAGTATAGGAGACTATGGCTACACCTTC. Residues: CASSIGDYGYTF.

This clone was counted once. The CDR3 is CASSTPPGQGSDTQYF. The CDR3 coding sequence is TGTGCCAGTAGTACTCCTCCGGGACAGGGTTCGGATACGCAGTATTTT. V is TRBV19 and J is TRBJ2-3, with 9 bases matching TRBD1. From germline, CDR1 is LNHDA and CDR2 SQIVND (reference sequence). This CDR3 is 16 amino acids long. V shed 4 bases and J 6 bases; nucleotides not matched to a gene: 11.

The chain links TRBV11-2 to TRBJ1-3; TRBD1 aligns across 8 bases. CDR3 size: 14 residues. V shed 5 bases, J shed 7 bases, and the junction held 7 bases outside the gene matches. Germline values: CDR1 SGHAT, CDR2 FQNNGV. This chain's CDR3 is CASSLDRVANTIYF. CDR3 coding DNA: TGTGCCAGCAGCCTGGACAGGGTCGCCAACACCATATATTTT.

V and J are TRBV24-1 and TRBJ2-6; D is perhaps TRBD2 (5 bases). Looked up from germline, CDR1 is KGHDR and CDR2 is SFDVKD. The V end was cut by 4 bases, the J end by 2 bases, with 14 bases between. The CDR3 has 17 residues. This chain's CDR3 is CATSEGLTRAGANVLTF. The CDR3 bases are TGTGCCACCAGTGAGGGGTTGACGCGGGCTGGGGCCAACGTCCTGACTTTC.

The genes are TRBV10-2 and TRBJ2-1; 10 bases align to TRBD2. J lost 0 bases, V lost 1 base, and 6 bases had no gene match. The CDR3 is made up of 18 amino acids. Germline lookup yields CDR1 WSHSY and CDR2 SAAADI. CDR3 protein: CASSELLAGEISYNEQFF. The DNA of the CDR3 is TGCGCCAGCAGTGAGTTGCTAGCGGGAGAGATCTCCTACAATGAGCAGTTCTTC.

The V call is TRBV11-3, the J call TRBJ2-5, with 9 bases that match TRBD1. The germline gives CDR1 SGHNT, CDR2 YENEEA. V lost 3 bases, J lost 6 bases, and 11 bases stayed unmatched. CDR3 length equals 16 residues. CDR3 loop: CASSLNTGGLRKTQYF. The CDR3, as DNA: TGTGCCAGCAGCTTGAACACAGGGGGCCTCAGAAAGACCCAGTACTTC.

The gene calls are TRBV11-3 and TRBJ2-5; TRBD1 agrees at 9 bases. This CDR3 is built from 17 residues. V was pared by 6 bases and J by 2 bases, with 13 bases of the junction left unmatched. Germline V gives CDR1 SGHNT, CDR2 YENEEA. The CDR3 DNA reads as TGTGCCAGCAGGAAGATACCGGGACAGGGCTGGCAAGAGACCCAGTACTTC. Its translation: CASRKIPGQGWQETQYF.

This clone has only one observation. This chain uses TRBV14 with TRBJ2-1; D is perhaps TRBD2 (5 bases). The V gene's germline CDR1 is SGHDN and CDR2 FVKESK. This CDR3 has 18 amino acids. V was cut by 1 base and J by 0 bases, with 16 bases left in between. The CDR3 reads CASSQGPFSGSSYNEQFF. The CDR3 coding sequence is TGTGCCAGCAGCCAAGGCCCCTTTAGTGGGAGCTCCTACAATGAGCAGTTCTTC.

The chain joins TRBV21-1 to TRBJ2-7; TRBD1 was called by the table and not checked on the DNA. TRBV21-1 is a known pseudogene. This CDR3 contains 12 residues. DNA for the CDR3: TGTGCCAGCAGCAAGGGGCCCTACGAGCAGTACGTC. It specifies CASSKGPYEQYV.

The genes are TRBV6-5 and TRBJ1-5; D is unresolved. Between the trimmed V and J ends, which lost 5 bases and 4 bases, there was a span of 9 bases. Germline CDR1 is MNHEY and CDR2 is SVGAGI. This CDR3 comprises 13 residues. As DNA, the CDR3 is TGTGCCAGCAGTACCTCGGGGAATCAGCCCCAGCATTTT. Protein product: CASSTSGNQPQHF.

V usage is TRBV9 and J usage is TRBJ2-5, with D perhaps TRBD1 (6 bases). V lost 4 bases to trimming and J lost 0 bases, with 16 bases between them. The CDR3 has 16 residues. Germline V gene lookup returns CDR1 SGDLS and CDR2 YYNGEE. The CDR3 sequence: CASSHGKDSNQETQYF. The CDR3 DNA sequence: TGTGCCAGCAGCCACGGTAAGGACAGCAACCAAGAGACCCAGTACTTC.

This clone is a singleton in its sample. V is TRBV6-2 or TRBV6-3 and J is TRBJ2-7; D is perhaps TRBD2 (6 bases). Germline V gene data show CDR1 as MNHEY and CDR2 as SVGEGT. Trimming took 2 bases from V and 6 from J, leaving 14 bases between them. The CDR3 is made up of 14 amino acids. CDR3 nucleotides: TGTGCCAGCAGTTACACCGGAGGGTGGGGCGAGCAGTACGTC. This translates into CASSYTGGWGEQYV.

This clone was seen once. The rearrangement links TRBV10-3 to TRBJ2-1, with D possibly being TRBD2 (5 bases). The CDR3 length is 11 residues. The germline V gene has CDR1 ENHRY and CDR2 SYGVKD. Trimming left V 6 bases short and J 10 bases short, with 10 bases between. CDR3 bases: TGTGCCATCAGGGGAGACTACGAGCAGTTCTTC. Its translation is CAIRGDYEQFF.

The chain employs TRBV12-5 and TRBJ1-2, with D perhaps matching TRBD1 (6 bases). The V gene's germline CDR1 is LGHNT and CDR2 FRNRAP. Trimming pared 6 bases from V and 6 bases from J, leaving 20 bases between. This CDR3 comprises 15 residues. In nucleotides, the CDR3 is TGTGCTAGTGGCCGCTCCGGGACAAGCACCCATGGCTACACCTTC. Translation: CASGRSGTSTHGYTF.

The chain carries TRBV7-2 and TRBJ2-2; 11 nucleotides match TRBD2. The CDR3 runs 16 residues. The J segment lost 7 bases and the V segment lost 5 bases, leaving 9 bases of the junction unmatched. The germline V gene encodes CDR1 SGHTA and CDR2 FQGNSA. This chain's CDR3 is CASSPDSGRAGGELFF. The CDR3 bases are TGTGCCAGCAGCCCAGATAGCGGGAGGGCCGGCGGGGAGCTGTTTTTT. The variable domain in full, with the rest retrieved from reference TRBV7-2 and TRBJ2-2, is GAGVSQSPSNKVTEKGKDVELRCDPISGHTALYWYRQSLGQGLEFLIYFQGNSAPDKSGLPSDRFSAERTGGSVSTLTIQRTQQEDSAVYLCASSPDSGRAGGELFFGEGSRLTVL.

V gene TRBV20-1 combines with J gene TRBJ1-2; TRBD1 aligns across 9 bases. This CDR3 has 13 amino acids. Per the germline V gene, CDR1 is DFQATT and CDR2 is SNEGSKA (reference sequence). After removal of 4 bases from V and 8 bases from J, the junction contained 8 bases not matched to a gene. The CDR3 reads CSATDRGAEGYTF. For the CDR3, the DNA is TGCAGTGCTACTGACAGGGGGGCGGAGGGCTACACCTTC.

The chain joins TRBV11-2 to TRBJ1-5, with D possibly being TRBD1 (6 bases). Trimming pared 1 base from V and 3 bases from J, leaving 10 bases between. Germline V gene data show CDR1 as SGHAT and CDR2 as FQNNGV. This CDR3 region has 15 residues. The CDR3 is CASSLVAGANQPQHF. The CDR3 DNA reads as TGTGCCAGCAGCTTAGTAGCGGGGGCCAATCAGCCCCAGCATTTT. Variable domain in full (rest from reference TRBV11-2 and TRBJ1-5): EAGVAQSPRYKIIEKRQSVAFWCNPISGHATLYWYQQILGQGPKLLIQFQNNGVVDDSQLPKDRFSAERLKGVDSTLKIQPAKLEDSAVYLCASSLVAGANQPQHFGDGTRLSIL.

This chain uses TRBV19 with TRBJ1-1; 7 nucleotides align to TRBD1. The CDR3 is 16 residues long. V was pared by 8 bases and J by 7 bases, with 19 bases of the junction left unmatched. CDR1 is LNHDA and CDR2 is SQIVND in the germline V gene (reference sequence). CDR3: CASCRQGEILGGEAFF. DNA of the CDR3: TGTGCCAGTTGTCGACAGGGAGAAATCCTTGGGGGTGAAGCTTTCTTT.